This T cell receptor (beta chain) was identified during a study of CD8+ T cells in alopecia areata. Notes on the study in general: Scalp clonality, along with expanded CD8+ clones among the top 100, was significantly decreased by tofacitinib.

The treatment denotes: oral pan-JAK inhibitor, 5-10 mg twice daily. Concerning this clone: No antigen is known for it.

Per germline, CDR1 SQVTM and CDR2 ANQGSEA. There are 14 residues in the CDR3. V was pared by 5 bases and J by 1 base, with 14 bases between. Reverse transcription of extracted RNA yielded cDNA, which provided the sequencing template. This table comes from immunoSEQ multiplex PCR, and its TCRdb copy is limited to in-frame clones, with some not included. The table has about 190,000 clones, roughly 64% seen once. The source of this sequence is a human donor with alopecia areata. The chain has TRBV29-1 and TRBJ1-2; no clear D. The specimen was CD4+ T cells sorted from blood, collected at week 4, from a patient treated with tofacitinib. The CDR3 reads CSVKLPDINYGYTF. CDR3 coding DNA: TGCAGCGTTAAATTACCCGACATTAACTATGGCTACACCTTC.